This TCR beta chain was documented in a study of T cells in Graves' hyperthyroidism and ophthalmopathy. Findings of the study overall: Most clonotypes expanded in the thyroid (above 0.001) were also present in blood.

On this clonotype itself: What it binds is not known.

TCR beta CDR3 region amplification was performed from RNA transcripts. With the HTBI primer set, the TCR CDR3 went through a first round of RT-PCR. TCRdb reanalysed the multiplex PCR reads using MiXCR and keeps one entry per CDR3 protein. The table shows roughly 290,000 distinct CDR3 sequences, with over 15% occurring only once. The CDR3 covers 13 residues. V was clipped by 0 bases and J by 6 bases, with 10 bases between them. Germline CDR1 is SGDLS and CDR2 is YYNGEE. The authors obtained PBMCs from about 9 ml of fresh peripheral blood. The receptor comes from a woman aged 55-75 years with Graves' ophthalmopathy. Specimen: blood. This chain connects TRBV9 to TRBJ2-7; tentatively, D is TRBD1 or TRBD2 (5 bases each). The chain's CDR3 is CASSVDEGREQYF. The CDR3 DNA reads TGTGCCAGCAGCGTAGATGAGGGACGCGAGCAGTACTTC. The complete variable domain, with remaining parts taken from reference TRBV9 and TRBJ2-7, reads DSGVTQTPKHLITATGQRVTLRCSPRSGDLSVYWYQQSLDQGLQFLIQYYNGEERAKGNILERFSAQQFPDLHSELNLSSLELGDSALYFCASSVDEGREQYFGPGTRLTVT.